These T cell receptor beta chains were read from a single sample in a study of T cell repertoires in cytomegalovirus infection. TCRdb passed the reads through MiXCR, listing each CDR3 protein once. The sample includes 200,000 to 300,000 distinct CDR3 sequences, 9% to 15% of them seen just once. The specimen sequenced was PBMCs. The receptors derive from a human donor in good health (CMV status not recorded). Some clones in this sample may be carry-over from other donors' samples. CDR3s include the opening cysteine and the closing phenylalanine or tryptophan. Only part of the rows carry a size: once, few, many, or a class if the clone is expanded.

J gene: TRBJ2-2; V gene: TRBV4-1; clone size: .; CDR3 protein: CASSQELRGYAGELFF
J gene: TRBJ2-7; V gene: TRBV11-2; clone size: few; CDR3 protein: CATRPLGGYEQYF
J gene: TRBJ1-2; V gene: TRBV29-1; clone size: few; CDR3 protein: CSGWTGGYGYTF
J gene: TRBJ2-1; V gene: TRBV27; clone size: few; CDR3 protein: CASSWLLGAKKSSYNEQFF
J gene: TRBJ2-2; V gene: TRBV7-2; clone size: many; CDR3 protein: CASTAFPGAAGELFF
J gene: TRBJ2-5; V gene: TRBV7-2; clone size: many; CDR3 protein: CASSLGSTRETQYF
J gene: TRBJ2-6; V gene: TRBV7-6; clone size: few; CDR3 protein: CASSPDRVVRDLTF
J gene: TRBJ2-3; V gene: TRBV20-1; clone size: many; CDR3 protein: CSASLQGDTQYF
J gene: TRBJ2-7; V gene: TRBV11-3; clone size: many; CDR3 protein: CATEEGPWQAFYGGRLGEQYF
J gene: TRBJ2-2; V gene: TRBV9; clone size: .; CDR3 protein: CASSVEPGPNTGELFF
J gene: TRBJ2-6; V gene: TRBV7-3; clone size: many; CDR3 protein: CASSLAGGPGSGANVLTF
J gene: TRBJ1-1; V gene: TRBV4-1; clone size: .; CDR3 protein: CASSQVGRSHTEAFF
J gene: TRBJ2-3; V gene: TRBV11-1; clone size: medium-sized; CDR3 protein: CASSFGLADTDTQYF
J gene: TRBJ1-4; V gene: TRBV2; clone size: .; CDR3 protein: CASSEREMGKLFF
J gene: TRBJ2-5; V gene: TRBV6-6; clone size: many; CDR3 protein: CASRDGATQYF
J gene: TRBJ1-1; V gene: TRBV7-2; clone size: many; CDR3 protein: CASSSDPNTEAFF
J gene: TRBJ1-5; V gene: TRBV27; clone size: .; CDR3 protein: CASSLLGGHQPQHF
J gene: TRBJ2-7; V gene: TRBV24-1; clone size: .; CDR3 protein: CATSDYGPSGYEQYF
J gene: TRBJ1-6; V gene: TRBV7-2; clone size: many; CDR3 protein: CASSLRQSNSPLHF
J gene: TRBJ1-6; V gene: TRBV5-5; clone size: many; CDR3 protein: CASSATASWNSPLHF
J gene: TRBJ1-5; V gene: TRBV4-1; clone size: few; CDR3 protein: CASSQDGGRGQPQHF
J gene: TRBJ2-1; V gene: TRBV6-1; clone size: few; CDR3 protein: CASSEAFMAYEQFF
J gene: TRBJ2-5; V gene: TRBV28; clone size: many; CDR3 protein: CASSFSQEGEGETQYF
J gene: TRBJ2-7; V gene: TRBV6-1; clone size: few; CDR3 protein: CASTVTGGYEQYF
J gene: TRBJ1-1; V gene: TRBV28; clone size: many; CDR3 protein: CASSLIEGKYTEAFF
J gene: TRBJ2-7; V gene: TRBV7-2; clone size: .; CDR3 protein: CASRGGWVYEQYF
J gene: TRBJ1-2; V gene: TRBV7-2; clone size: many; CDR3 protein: CASKQTASRGDGYTF
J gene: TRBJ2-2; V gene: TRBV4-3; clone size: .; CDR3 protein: CASSQDGGGFTGELFF
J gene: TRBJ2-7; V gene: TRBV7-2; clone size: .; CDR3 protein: CASSLGQGVKEQYF
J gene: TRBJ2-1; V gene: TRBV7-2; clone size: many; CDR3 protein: CASSLGARPSYNEQFF
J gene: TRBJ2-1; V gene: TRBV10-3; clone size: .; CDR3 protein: CAIRRGTGAGNEQFF